Sequencing of this TCR beta chain was carried out in a study of cytomegalovirus exposure and HLA in healthy donors. Study results and limitations: Donors belonging to an Asian-associated ancestry cluster reportedly showed fewer N-insertions in productive TCRs than the 666-donor mean, according to what a later analysis found. Sequencing likely produced, as an artifact, a cluster of highly shared sequence variants. Rarity characterized most TCR sequences, yet some public TCRs appeared in many donors.

CDR1 is MGHRA, CDR2 YSYEKL, per germline. CDR3 size: 18 residues. Germline trimming cut 4 bases from V and 2 bases from J; bases unmatched to any gene: 15. To note about this clone: The antigen is undetermined.

The PCR was carried out with 60 Vbeta primers and 13 Jbeta primers. Original processing methods: About 10 million shared chains were among roughly 81 million unique TCR beta chains counted in a later analysis. The data were produced by immunoSEQ multiplex PCR, yet TCRdb's version contains in-frame clones alone and is incomplete. From that table come the V and J calls and clone size; the DNA was used to work out D and trimming. Of about 69,000 clones listed, about 73% are singletons. The chain combines TRBV4-1 with TRBJ1-1, with 8 bases identical to TRBD1. Sequenced material: PBMCs. The sequence came from an older woman in good health and CMV-seropositive. CDR3 sequence: CASSPYSGQGAINTEAFF. The CDR3 nucleotides are TGCGCCAGCAGCCCCTACTCCGGACAGGGAGCGATAAACACTGAAGCTTTCTTT.